This is a list of T cell receptor beta chains from one sample in a study of blood T cells in healthy people across ages. TCRdb processed the 5' RACE reads anew with MiXCR; each CDR3 protein has one entry. The table shows over 600,000 distinct CDR3 sequences, with approximately 40% occurring only once. The sample taken for sequencing was blood. These TCRs come from a man older than 75 in good health. Each CDR3 is given with its conserved first and last residue. D genes are given only for firm matches. Rows may omit the clone size; those that give it use once, few, many or a size class.

v_call: TRBV7-2
clone_size: NA
j_call: TRBJ2-7
d_call: TRBD2
cdr3_aa: CASSLGGLAVYEQYF
cdr3_nt: TGTGCCAGCAGCTTAGGCGGACTAGCGGTCTACGAGCAGTACTTC

v_call: TRBV2
clone_size: few
j_call: TRBJ2-1
d_call: NA
cdr3_aa: CASSEISSYNEQFF
cdr3_nt: TGTGCCAGCAGTGAAATTAGCTCCTACAATGAGCAGTTCTTC

v_call: TRBV20-1
clone_size: NA
j_call: TRBJ2-1
d_call: NA
cdr3_aa: CSARGSGDEQFF
cdr3_nt: TGCAGTGCTAGAGGATCAGGGGATGAGCAGTTCTTC

v_call: TRBV10-1
clone_size: NA
j_call: TRBJ2-1
d_call: NA
cdr3_aa: CASSRLAGAGANEQFF
cdr3_nt: TGCGCCAGCAGTCGTCTCGCGGGGGCCGGGGCCAATGAGCAGTTCTTC

v_call: TRBV14
clone_size: NA
j_call: TRBJ2-1
d_call: TRBD2
cdr3_aa: CASSRLRAGGTNEQFF
cdr3_nt: TGTGCCAGCAGCCGCCTCCGGGCGGGGGGGACGAATGAGCAGTTCTTC

v_call: TRBV11-2
clone_size: few
j_call: TRBJ2-1
d_call: TRBD2
cdr3_aa: CASSLDREVNEQFF
cdr3_nt: TGTGCCAGCAGCTTAGATCGGGAGGTCAATGAGCAGTTCTTC

v_call: TRBV7-3
clone_size: NA
j_call: TRBJ2-7
d_call: NA
cdr3_aa: CASSSPDRGRDEQYF
cdr3_nt: TGTGCCAGCAGCTCACCAGATCGGGGAAGAGACGAGCAGTACTTC

v_call: TRBV20-1
clone_size: NA
j_call: TRBJ2-1
d_call: NA
cdr3_aa: CSAREPTTSSYNEQFF
cdr3_nt: TGCAGTGCTAGAGAGCCGACCACTAGCTCCTACAATGAGCAGTTCTTC

v_call: TRBV20-1
clone_size: few
j_call: TRBJ2-7
d_call: TRBD2
cdr3_aa: CSALTGTTDYEQYF
cdr3_nt: TGCAGTGCCTTGACCGGGACTACAGACTACGAGCAGTACTTC

v_call: TRBV7-2
clone_size: NA
j_call: TRBJ2-1
d_call: NA
cdr3_aa: CASSGRRDYNEQFF
cdr3_nt: TGTGCCAGCAGCGGCCGGAGGGATTACAATGAGCAGTTCTTC

v_call: TRBV20-1
clone_size: NA
j_call: TRBJ1-2
d_call: TRBD1
cdr3_aa: CSARPGGEGGYTF
cdr3_nt: TGCAGTGCACGGCCAGGGGGCGAGGGTGGCTACACCTTC

v_call: TRBV11-2
clone_size: few
j_call: TRBJ2-5
d_call: TRBD2
cdr3_aa: CASSPPSGLAGPETQYF
cdr3_nt: TGTGCCAGCAGCCCCCCTTCTGGGCTAGCGGGACCTGAGACCCAGTACTTC

v_call: TRBV29-1
clone_size: few
j_call: TRBJ1-4
d_call: TRBD1
cdr3_aa: CSVEQGVEKLFF
cdr3_nt: TGCAGCGTTGAACAGGGGGTGGAAAAACTGTTTTTT

v_call: TRBV11-3
clone_size: NA
j_call: TRBJ2-5
d_call: NA
cdr3_aa: CASSLGPIQETQYF
cdr3_nt: TGTGCCAGCAGCTTAGGGCCCATACAAGAGACCCAGTACTTC

v_call: TRBV5-1
clone_size: NA
j_call: TRBJ2-2
d_call: TRBD2
cdr3_aa: CASSFQREADFTGELFF
cdr3_nt: TGCGCCAGCAGCTTCCAACGGGAGGCAGATTTCACCGGGGAGCTGTTTTTT

v_call: TRBV7-9
clone_size: NA
j_call: TRBJ2-3
d_call: NA
cdr3_aa: CASSIGRSTTDTQYF
cdr3_nt: TGTGCCAGCAGCATTGGACGGAGTACGACAGATACGCAGTATTTT

v_call: TRBV2
clone_size: NA
j_call: TRBJ2-1
d_call: NA
cdr3_aa: CASRQGTSSGVEFF
cdr3_nt: TGTGCCAGCAGACAGGGTACTTCTAGCGGAGTGGAGTTCTTC

v_call: TRBV4-2
clone_size: NA
j_call: TRBJ2-7
d_call: NA
cdr3_aa: CASSQEARTYEQYF
cdr3_nt: TGTGCCAGCAGCCAAGAGGCCAGAACCTACGAGCAGTACTTC

v_call: TRBV28
clone_size: NA
j_call: TRBJ2-7
d_call: NA
cdr3_aa: CASRARDSWGEQYF
cdr3_nt: TGTGCCAGCAGGGCACGGGACTCCTGGGGGGAGCAGTACTTC

v_call: TRBV10-3
clone_size: NA
j_call: TRBJ2-5
d_call: TRBD1
cdr3_aa: CAISPGQAQKTQYF
cdr3_nt: TGTGCCATCAGTCCCGGACAGGCCCAGAAGACCCAGTACTTC

v_call: TRBV20-1
clone_size: few
j_call: TRBJ2-3
d_call: TRBD1
cdr3_aa: CSAKYWDSRSDTQYF
cdr3_nt: TGCAGTGCTAAGTATTGGGACAGTCGGTCAGATACGCAGTATTTT

v_call: TRBV20-1
clone_size: NA
j_call: TRBJ2-7
d_call: TRBD2
cdr3_aa: CSAQRPGLAGGACEQYF
cdr3_nt: TGCAGTGCTCAGAGACCGGGACTAGCGGGGGGAGCCTGCGAGCAGTACTTC

v_call: TRBV5-5
clone_size: NA
j_call: TRBJ2-7
d_call: TRBD1
cdr3_aa: CASSLEDRDAYEQYF
cdr3_nt: TGTGCCAGCAGCTTGGAGGACAGGGATGCCTACGAGCAGTACTTC

v_call: TRBV7-9
clone_size: NA
j_call: TRBJ2-2
d_call: NA
cdr3_aa: CASSYDVRDTGELFF
cdr3_nt: TGTGCCAGCAGCTACGATGTGCGGGACACCGGGGAGCTGTTTTTT

v_call: TRBV20-1
clone_size: few
j_call: TRBJ2-7
d_call: NA
cdr3_aa: CSATHKAQKPYEQYF
cdr3_nt: TGCAGTGCCACCCATAAGGCCCAGAAACCCTACGAGCAGTACTTC

v_call: TRBV6-2/TRBV6-3
clone_size: few
j_call: TRBJ2-5
d_call: NA
cdr3_aa: CASSLPGIQETQYF
cdr3_nt: TGTGCCAGCAGTTTGCCCGGAATCCAAGAGACCCAGTACTTC

v_call: TRBV5-1
clone_size: few
j_call: TRBJ2-3
d_call: TRBD2
cdr3_aa: CASSLDPGLARSDTQYF
cdr3_nt: TGCGCCAGCAGCTTGGATCCGGGACTAGCCAGATCAGATACGCAGTATTTT

v_call: TRBV7-3
clone_size: once
j_call: TRBJ2-7
d_call: TRBD2
cdr3_aa: CASSLGTSGSVGYEQYF
cdr3_nt: TGTGCCAGCAGCTTAGGGACTAGCGGGAGTGTGGGCTATGAGCAGTACTTC

v_call: TRBV7-2
clone_size: NA
j_call: TRBJ2-3
d_call: NA
cdr3_aa: CASSIQGLGATDTQYF
cdr3_nt: TGTGCCAGCAGCATACAGGGTTTGGGGGCCACAGATACGCAGTATTTT

v_call: TRBV6-6
clone_size: NA
j_call: TRBJ2-3
d_call: NA
cdr3_aa: CASSYLGLGADTQYF
cdr3_nt: TGTGCCAGCAGTTACTTGGGACTGGGGGCAGATACGCAGTATTTT

v_call: TRBV20-1
clone_size: NA
j_call: TRBJ2-5
d_call: NA
cdr3_aa: CSARDIGGRTGQETQYF
cdr3_nt: TGCAGTGCTAGAGATATAGGTGGGAGGACGGGACAAGAGACCCAGTACTTC

v_call: TRBV27
clone_size: NA
j_call: TRBJ2-1
d_call: NA
cdr3_aa: CASSLRYDCFTHNEQFF
cdr3_nt: TGTGCCAGCAGTTTACGATACGACTGTTTCACGCACAATGAGCAGTTCTTC

v_call: TRBV29-1
clone_size: many
j_call: TRBJ1-5
d_call: TRBD1
cdr3_aa: CSVAVGQGSSNQPQHF
cdr3_nt: TGCAGCGTTGCGGTTGGACAGGGGTCGAGCAATCAGCCCCAGCATTTT

v_call: TRBV20-1
clone_size: NA
j_call: TRBJ2-5
d_call: TRBD2
cdr3_aa: CSARDGAGVQETQYF
cdr3_nt: TGCAGTGCTAGAGATGGCGCGGGAGTGCAAGAGACCCAGTACTTC

v_call: TRBV4-1
clone_size: many
j_call: TRBJ2-1
d_call: NA
cdr3_aa: CASSPETSIGDEQFF
cdr3_nt: TGCGCCAGCAGCCCAGAGACTTCAATCGGCGATGAGCAGTTCTTC

v_call: TRBV4-3
clone_size: NA
j_call: TRBJ1-2
d_call: NA
cdr3_aa: CASSHERVNYGYTF
cdr3_nt: TGCGCCAGCAGCCATGAACGGGTAAACTATGGCTACACCTTC